These T cell receptor beta chains were read from a single sample in a study of blood T cell repertoires in COVID-19. Assay: immunoSEQ multiplex PCR; the TCRdb copy retains only in-frame clones and omits some. The sample holds 130,000 or so clones, roughly three quarters seen once. The sequencing sample was made of peripheral blood. Source of these receptors: a woman in her sixties or seventies with COVID-19, enrolled during active disease. The CDR3 runs from the conserved cysteine through the conserved F or W. A D gene is named only where the DNA matches it firmly. Clone size appears in some rows only: once, few, many, or a class for an expanded clone.

abundance	v_gene	d_gene	j_gene	CDR3nt	CDR3aa
-	TRBV19	-	TRBJ1-5	TGTGCCAGCATTTCCTTCGACAGTCCCAATCAGCCCCAGCATTTT	CASISFDSPNQPQHF
-	TRBV29-1	TRBD2	TRBJ2-3	TGCAGCGTTAGTAGCGGGGGGGCAGATACGCAGTATTTT	CSVSSGGADTQYF
-	TRBV20-1	-	TRBJ2-2	TGCAGTGCTAGTCTAGGGAGCCTCAACACCGGGGAGCTGTTTTTT	CSASLGSLNTGELFF
-	TRBV2	-	TRBJ2-6	TGTGCCAGCAGTGAAGGGCTCTCTGGGGCCAACGTCCTGACTTTC	CASSEGLSGANVLTF
few	TRBV7-2	-	TRBJ1-2	TGTGCCAGCAGACCCTCGCGGGGGGCACTCTATGGCTACACCTTC	CASRPSRGALYGYTF
-	TRBV11-3	TRBD1	TRBJ2-3	TGTGCCAGCAGCGCCCCGGGACAGGGTCCAGATACGCAGTATTTT	CASSAPGQGPDTQYF
-	TRBV3-1/TRBV3-2	TRBD2	TRBJ2-1	TGTGCCAGCAGGCCAACACTAGCGGGGGGGGGTTCCTACAATGAGCAGTTCTTC	CASRPTLAGGGSYNEQFF
-	TRBV7-8	-	TRBJ1-5	TGTGCCAGCAGCTCAGGACAGCTTAGCAATCAGCCCCAGCATTTT	CASSSGQLSNQPQHF
few	TRBV2	-	TRBJ1-5	TGTGCCAGCAGTGAAGTTCAGAATCAGCCCCAGCATTTT	CASSEVQNQPQHF
once	TRBV19	TRBD2	TRBJ2-5	TGTGCCAGTAGTATAGATCTAGCGGCGGGGGAGACCCAGTACTTC	CASSIDLAAGETQYF
-	TRBV29-1	TRBD2	TRBJ2-3	TGCAGCGTGACTAGCGGGGGGACTAGCACAGATACGCAGTATTTT	CSVTSGGTSTDTQYF
-	TRBV4-3	-	TRBJ1-2	TGCGCCAGCAGCCAAGAGCAGTTTAACTATGGCTACACCTTC	CASSQEQFNYGYTF
-	TRBV24-1	TRBD1	TRBJ1-5	TGTGCCACCAGTGACACCGGGACAGGGGGCATTGGAGGCAATCAGCCCCAGCATTTT	CATSDTGTGGIGGNQPQHF
once	TRBV5-4	TRBD2	TRBJ2-3	TGTGCCAGCAGCTTATCCGGGAGGGGCACAGATACGCAGTATTTT	CASSLSGRGTDTQYF
-	TRBV7-2	-	TRBJ2-7	TGTGCCAGCAGCTTAGCCGGTCCCTACGAGCAGTACTTC	CASSLAGPYEQYF
-	TRBV11-2	TRBD2	TRBJ2-3	TGTGCCAGCAGCTTAGGTGTTAGCGGGGTAAGAGATACGCAGTATTTT	CASSLGVSGVRDTQYF
-	TRBV7-6	TRBD2	TRBJ2-3	TGTGCCAGCAGCTTGACTAGCGGGGGAACAGATACGCAGTATTTT	CASSLTSGGTDTQYF
-	TRBV3-1/TRBV3-2	-	TRBJ1-2	TGTGCCAGCAGTCCCGACACAAACTATGGCTACACCTTC	CASSPDTNYGYTF
-	TRBV5-4	TRBD2	TRBJ2-1	TGTGCCAGCAGCTCAGGGACTAGCGGGGTCCCTTACAATGAGCAGTTCTTC	CASSSGTSGVPYNEQFF
-	TRBV7-9	TRBD1	TRBJ1-2	TGTGCCAGCAGCTCCCTCGACAGGGTCGGCTATGGCTACACCTTC	CASSSLDRVGYGYTF
-	TRBV30	TRBD1	TRBJ1-3	TGTGCCTGGTTACAGGGGAAGGGAGGAAACACCATATATTTT	CAWLQGKGGNTIYF
-	TRBV24-1	TRBD2	TRBJ2-3	TGTGCCACCAGTGATGGACTAGCGGGGCGCACAGATACGCAGTATTTT	CATSDGLAGRTDTQYF
-	TRBV21-1	-	TRBJ2-3	TGTGCCAGCAGCAGGGGGAGGAGCACAGATACGCAGTATTTT	CASSRGRSTDTQYF
-	TRBV11-2	-	TRBJ1-3	TGTGCCAGCAGCCCTCGGGACACCATATATTTT	CASSPRDTIYF
-	TRBV3-1/TRBV3-2	-	TRBJ2-7	TGTGCCAGCAGCCAATACAGTTCCTACGAGCAGTACTTC	CASSQYSSYEQYF
-	TRBV29-1	TRBD2	TRBJ2-5	TGCAGCGTTGAAGGACTAGCGGGATCCCGGGAGACCCAGTACTTC	CSVEGLAGSRETQYF
-	TRBV5-1	-	TRBJ1-5	TGCGCCAGCAGCTTAACAGGGATAAGCAATCAGCCCCAGCATTTT	CASSLTGISNQPQHF
-	TRBV6-5	-	TRBJ1-4	TGTGCCAGCAGTCCCCCAGGCCTTAATGAAAAACTGTTTTTT	CASSPPGLNEKLFF
-	TRBV3-1/TRBV3-2	TRBD1	TRBJ1-2	TGTGCCGCAGGACAGGGGGCACTCTATGGCTACACCTTC	CAAGQGALYGYTF
-	TRBV10-3	-	TRBJ1-4	TGTGCCATCGGGACTGAAGTTAATGAAAAACTGTTTTTT	CAIGTEVNEKLFF
-	TRBV4-2	-	TRBJ2-1	TGTGCCAGCAGCCCCCCGTCCGATGAGCAGTTCTTC	CASSPPSDEQFF
-	TRBV19	-	TRBJ2-1	TGTGCCAGTAGTGTGGGGCCGATCTACAATGAGCAGTTCTTC	CASSVGPIYNEQFF
-	TRBV3-1/TRBV3-2	TRBD2	TRBJ2-7	TGTGCCAGCAGCCAAGACAGTAGCGGGGGGGCAAGCTCCTACGAGCAGTACTTC	CASSQDSSGGASSYEQYF
-	TRBV7-9	-	TRBJ2-5	TGTGCCAGCAGCTTAGGACCTGGAGGGACCCAGTACTTC	CASSLGPGGTQYF
-	TRBV3-1/TRBV3-2	-	TRBJ1-2	TGTGCCAGCAGCCAAGAAGGGGTCTATGGCTACACCTTC	CASSQEGVYGYTF
-	TRBV4-3	-	TRBJ2-7	TGCGCCAGCAGCCAAGATATCCCAACTACCTACGAGCAGTACTTC	CASSQDIPTTYEQYF
-	TRBV2	TRBD1	TRBJ1-4	TGTGCCAGCAGTGAAAGCCCGACAGGGAGTAATGAAAAACTGTTTTTT	CASSESPTGSNEKLFF
-	TRBV18	TRBD1	TRBJ1-5	TGTGCCAGCTCACGAGGGACAGGGAGTCAGCCCCAGCATTTT	CASSRGTGSQPQHF
few	TRBV6-5	TRBD1	TRBJ1-6	TGTGCCAGCAGTTACGCAACAGGGGACCAATCACCCCTCCACTTT	CASSYATGDQSPLHF
-	TRBV19	-	TRBJ1-5	TGTGCCAGTAGACTGGGACAATATAGCAATCAGCCCCAGCATTTT	CASRLGQYSNQPQHF
-	TRBV15	-	TRBJ2-1	TGTGCCACCAGCAGAGGTGTTAGCGTATATGAGCAGTTCTTC	CATSRGVSVYEQFF
-	TRBV30	TRBD1	TRBJ1-6	TGTGCCTGGAGCCCCACTCTGCGACAGGGGGAAGCCCTCCACTTT	CAWSPTLRQGEALHF
-	TRBV9	-	TRBJ1-2	TGTGCCAGCAGCGACAGCCCTATGGGTGCTGGCTATGGCTACACCTTC	CASSDSPMGAGYGYTF
once	TRBV24-1	-	TRBJ1-2	TGTGCCACCAGGGAGACAGGTGGGGATGGCTACACCTTC	CATRETGGDGYTF